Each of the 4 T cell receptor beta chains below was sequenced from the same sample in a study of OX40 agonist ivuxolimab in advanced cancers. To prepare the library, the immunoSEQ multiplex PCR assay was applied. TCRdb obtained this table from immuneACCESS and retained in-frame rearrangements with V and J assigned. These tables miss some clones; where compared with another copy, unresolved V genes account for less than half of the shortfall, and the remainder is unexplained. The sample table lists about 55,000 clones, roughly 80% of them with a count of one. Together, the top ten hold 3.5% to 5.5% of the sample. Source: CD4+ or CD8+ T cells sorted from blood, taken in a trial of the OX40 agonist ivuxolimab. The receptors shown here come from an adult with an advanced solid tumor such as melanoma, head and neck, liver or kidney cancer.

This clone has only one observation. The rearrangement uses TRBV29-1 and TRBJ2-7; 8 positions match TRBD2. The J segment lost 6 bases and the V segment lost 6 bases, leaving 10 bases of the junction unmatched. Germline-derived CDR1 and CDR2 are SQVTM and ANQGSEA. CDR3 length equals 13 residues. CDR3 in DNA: TGCAGCGTGGGGCTAGCGGGCGCCACCGAGCAGTACTTC. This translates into CSVGLAGATEQYF.

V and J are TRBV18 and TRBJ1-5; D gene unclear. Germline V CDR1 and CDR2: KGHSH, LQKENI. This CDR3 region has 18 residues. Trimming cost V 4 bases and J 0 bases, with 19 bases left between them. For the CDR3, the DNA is TGTGCCAGCTCACGTGCCCCCACGGGAGGCCATAGCAATCAGCCCCAGCATTTT. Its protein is CASSRAPTGGHSNQPQHF.

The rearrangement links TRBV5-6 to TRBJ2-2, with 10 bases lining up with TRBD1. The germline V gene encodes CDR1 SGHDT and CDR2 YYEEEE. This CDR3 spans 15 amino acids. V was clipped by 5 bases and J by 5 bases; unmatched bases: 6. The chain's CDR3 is CASSYGTGVTGELFF. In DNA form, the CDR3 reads TGTGCCAGCAGTTACGGGACAGGGGTAACCGGGGAGCTGTTTTTT.

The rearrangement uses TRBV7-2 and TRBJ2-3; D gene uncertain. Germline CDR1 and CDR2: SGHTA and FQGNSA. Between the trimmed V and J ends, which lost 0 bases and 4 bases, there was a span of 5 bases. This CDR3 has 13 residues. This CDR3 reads CASSLAPADTQYF. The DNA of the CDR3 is TGTGCCAGCAGCTTAGCGCCTGCAGATACGCAGTATTTT.